This TCR beta chain was identified in a study of blood T cell repertoires in COVID-19. Overall study: PBMCs, B-cell-depleted T cells, or T cells were the source of the cDNA or gDNA that made up the material.

The repertoire was sequenced with immunoSEQ multiplex PCR; TCRdb's copy has only in-frame clones and lacks some. The sample comprises approximately 360,000 clones, about 90% of which are singletons, and around 6.3% rests with the top ten. The CDR3 contains 16 residues. Trimming at V came to 0 bases and at J to 6 bases, leaving 9 bases not matched to a gene. CDR1 is MNHEY, CDR2 SVGAGI, per germline. The receptor comes from a man in his late teens or twenties with active or convalescent COVID-19. Source material: peripheral blood. The V gene is TRBV6-5, the J gene TRBJ1-2; 8 positions match TRBD1. The CDR3 DNA reads TGTGCCAGCAGTTACTCGGGGACAGGATACAATCATGGCTACACCTTC. It codes for CASSYSGTGYNHGYTF.